A selection of T cell receptor beta chains follows, all from one sample in a study of OX40 agonist ivuxolimab in advanced cancers. Clones were sequenced by immunoSEQ multiplex PCR, and TCRdb holds only the in-frame ones, with some missing. The data show 10,000 or so clones, roughly 79% seen once. Sequenced material: CD4+ or CD8+ T cells sorted from blood, taken in a trial of the OX40 agonist ivuxolimab. These receptors originate from an adult with an advanced solid tumor such as melanoma, head and neck, liver or kidney cancer. CDR3s include the opening cysteine and the closing phenylalanine or tryptophan. The D gene is left open where the match is weak. Clone size is not always given. Where it is, it says once, few, many or a class for expanded clones.

clone_size: -
j_call: TRBJ2-3
v_call: TRBV7-6
d_call: TRBD1
cdr3_aa: CASSPTGASTDTQYF
cdr3_nt: TGTGCCAGCAGCCCGACAGGGGCTAGCACAGATACGCAGTATTTT

clone_size: -
j_call: TRBJ2-2
v_call: TRBV18
d_call: -
cdr3_aa: CASSDLAVRELFF
cdr3_nt: TGTGCCAGCTCAGATCTTGCAGTGAGGGAGCTGTTTTTT

clone_size: -
j_call: TRBJ1-1
v_call: TRBV6-4
d_call: -
cdr3_aa: CASSVTGAGTEAFF
cdr3_nt: TGTGCCAGCAGTGTGACAGGAGCGGGGACTGAAGCTTTCTTT

clone_size: -
j_call: TRBJ2-7
v_call: TRBV11-2
d_call: -
cdr3_aa: CASSVRRDYEQYF
cdr3_nt: TGTGCCAGCAGCGTGCGGCGGGATTACGAGCAGTACTTC

clone_size: -
j_call: TRBJ1-1
v_call: TRBV27
d_call: -
cdr3_aa: CASSLSASGNTEAFF
cdr3_nt: TGTGCCAGCAGTTTATCGGCCAGCGGGAACACTGAAGCTTTCTTT

clone_size: -
j_call: TRBJ2-3
v_call: TRBV27
d_call: -
cdr3_aa: CASSLSLALTDTQYF
cdr3_nt: TGTGCCAGCAGTTTATCACTAGCCCTCACAGATACGCAGTATTTT

clone_size: few
j_call: TRBJ2-7
v_call: TRBV14
d_call: -
cdr3_aa: CASSHNTRQVGAYEQYF
cdr3_nt: TGTGCCAGCAGCCATAATACGCGACAGGTAGGGGCCTACGAGCAGTACTTC

clone_size: -
j_call: TRBJ2-7
v_call: TRBV27
d_call: TRBD2
cdr3_aa: CASSMGLAGGYEQYF
cdr3_nt: TGTGCCAGCAGCATGGGACTAGCGGGGGGATACGAGCAGTACTTC

clone_size: -
j_call: TRBJ1-5
v_call: TRBV27
d_call: -
cdr3_aa: CASSQTGQPQHF
cdr3_nt: TGTGCCAGCAGCCAGACAGGCCAGCCCCAGCATTTT

clone_size: few
j_call: TRBJ1-5
v_call: TRBV6-1
d_call: TRBD1
cdr3_aa: CASSEGGRGSQPQHF
cdr3_nt: TGTGCCAGCAGTGAAGGGGGCAGGGGGAGTCAGCCCCAGCATTTT

clone_size: -
j_call: TRBJ2-7
v_call: TRBV7-2
d_call: -
cdr3_aa: CASSLGGGISYEQYF
cdr3_nt: TGTGCCAGCAGCTTAGGAGGGGGGATTTCCTACGAGCAGTACTTC

clone_size: -
j_call: TRBJ2-7
v_call: TRBV6-1
d_call: -
cdr3_aa: CASSVMAGESYEQYF
cdr3_nt: TGTGCCAGCAGTGTTATGGCAGGCGAATCCTACGAGCAGTACTTC

clone_size: -
j_call: TRBJ2-1
v_call: TRBV9
d_call: -
cdr3_aa: CASSVGEANEQFF
cdr3_nt: TGTGCCAGCAGCGTAGGGGAAGCGAATGAGCAGTTCTTC

clone_size: -
j_call: TRBJ1-2
v_call: TRBV5-6
d_call: -
cdr3_aa: CASSLSGNYGYTF
cdr3_nt: TGTGCCAGCAGCTTGTCAGGGAACTATGGCTACACCTTC

clone_size: -
j_call: TRBJ2-7
v_call: TRBV4-1
d_call: -
cdr3_aa: CASSHKQGMGEQYF
cdr3_nt: TGCGCCAGCAGCCACAAACAGGGTATGGGCGAGCAGTACTTC

clone_size: -
j_call: TRBJ2-7
v_call: TRBV6-1
d_call: TRBD1
cdr3_aa: CASSEETGGAYEQYF
cdr3_nt: TGTGCCAGCAGTGAGGAGACAGGGGGGGCCTACGAGCAGTACTTC